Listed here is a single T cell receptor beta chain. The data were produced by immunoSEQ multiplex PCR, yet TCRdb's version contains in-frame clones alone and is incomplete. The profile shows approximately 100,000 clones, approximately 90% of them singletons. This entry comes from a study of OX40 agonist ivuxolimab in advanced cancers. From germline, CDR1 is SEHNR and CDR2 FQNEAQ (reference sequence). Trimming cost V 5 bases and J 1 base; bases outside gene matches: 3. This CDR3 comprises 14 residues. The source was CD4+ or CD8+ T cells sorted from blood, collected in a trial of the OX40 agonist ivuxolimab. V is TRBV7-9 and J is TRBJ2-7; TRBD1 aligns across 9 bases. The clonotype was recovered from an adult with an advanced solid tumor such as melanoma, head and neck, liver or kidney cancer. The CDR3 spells CASSPGTGSYEQYF. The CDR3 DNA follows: TGTGCCAGCAGCCCCGGGACAGGGTCCTACGAGCAGTACTTC.